The entry that follows covers one T cell receptor (beta chain) sequence. The germline V gene encodes CDR1 SGHAT and CDR2 FQNNGV. V lost 8 bases to trimming and J lost 0 bases, with 10 bases between them. CDR3 length: 13 residues. This record belongs to a study of cytomegalovirus exposure and HLA in healthy donors. The PCR used 60 Vbeta and 13 Jbeta primers. Produced via immunoSEQ multiplex PCR; TCRdb's table is partial and in-frame only. Of 55,000 to 80,000 clones detected, over 60% appear once; the ten largest clones hold around a quarter. V usage is TRBV11-2 and J usage is TRBJ1-1, with a tentative D call TRBD1 (6 bases). This TCR came from a man aged 50 to 60 in good health and CMV-seropositive. Sequencing input: PBMCs. CDR3 bases: TGTGCCAGCTCCGGACAGCTGAACACTGAAGCTTTCTTT. Translating gives CASSGQLNTEAFF.